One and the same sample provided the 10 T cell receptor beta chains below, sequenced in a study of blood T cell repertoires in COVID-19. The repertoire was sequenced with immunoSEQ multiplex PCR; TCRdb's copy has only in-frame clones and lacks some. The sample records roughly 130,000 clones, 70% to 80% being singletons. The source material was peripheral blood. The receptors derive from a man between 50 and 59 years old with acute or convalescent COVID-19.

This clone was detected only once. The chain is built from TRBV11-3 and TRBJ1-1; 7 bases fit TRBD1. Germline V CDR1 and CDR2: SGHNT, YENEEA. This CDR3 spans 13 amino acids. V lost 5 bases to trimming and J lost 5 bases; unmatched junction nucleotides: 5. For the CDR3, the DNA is TGTGCCAGCAGCCGCGACAGGGCTACTGAAGCTTTCTTT. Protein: CASSRDRATEAFF.

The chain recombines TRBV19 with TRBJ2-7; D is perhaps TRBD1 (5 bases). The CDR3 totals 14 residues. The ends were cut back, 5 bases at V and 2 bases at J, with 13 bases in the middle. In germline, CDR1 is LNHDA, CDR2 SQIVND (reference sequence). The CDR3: CASSPLTATYEQYF. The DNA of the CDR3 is TGTGCCAGTAGTCCCCTGACAGCCACCTACGAGCAGTACTTC.

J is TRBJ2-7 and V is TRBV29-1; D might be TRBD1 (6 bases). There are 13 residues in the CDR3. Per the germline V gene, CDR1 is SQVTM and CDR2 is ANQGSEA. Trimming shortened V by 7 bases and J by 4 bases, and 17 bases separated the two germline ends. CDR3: CSAGTLDTYEQYF. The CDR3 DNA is TGCAGCGCCGGGACACTTGATACTTACGAGCAGTACTTC.

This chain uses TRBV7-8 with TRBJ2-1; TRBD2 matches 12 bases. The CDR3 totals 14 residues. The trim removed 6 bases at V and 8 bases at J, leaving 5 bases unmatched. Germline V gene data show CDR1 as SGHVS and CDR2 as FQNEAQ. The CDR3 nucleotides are TGTGCCAGCAGTCGACTAGCGGGGGTGGATGAGCAGTTCTTC. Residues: CASSRLAGVDEQFF.

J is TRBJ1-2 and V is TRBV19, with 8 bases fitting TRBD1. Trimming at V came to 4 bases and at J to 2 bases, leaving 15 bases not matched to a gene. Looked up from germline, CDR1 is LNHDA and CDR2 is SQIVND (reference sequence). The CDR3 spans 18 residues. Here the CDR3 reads CASSRSGATGVLNYGYTF. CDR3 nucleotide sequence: TGTGCCAGTAGTAGGTCAGGGGCGACAGGGGTTCTCAACTATGGCTACACCTTC.

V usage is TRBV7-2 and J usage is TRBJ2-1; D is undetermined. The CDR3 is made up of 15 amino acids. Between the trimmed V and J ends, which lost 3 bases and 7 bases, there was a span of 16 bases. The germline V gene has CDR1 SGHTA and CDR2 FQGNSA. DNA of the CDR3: TGTGCCAGCAGCTTCGATTTTAGCTCCTCGAATGAGCAGTTCTTC. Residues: CASSFDFSSSNEQFF.

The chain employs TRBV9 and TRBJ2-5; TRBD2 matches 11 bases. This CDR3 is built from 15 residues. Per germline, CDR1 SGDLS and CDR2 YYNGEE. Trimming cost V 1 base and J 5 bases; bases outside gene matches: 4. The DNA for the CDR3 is TGTGCCAGCAGCGTACTTAGCGGGGGGGCCGAGACCCAGTACTTC. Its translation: CASSVLSGGAETQYF.

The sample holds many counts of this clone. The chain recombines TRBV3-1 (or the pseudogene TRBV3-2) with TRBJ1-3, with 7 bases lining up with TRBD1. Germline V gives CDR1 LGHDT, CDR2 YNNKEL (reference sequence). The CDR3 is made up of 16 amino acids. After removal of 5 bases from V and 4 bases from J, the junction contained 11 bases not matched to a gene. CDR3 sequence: CASSASPQGGGNTIYF. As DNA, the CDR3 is TGTGCCAGCAGCGCGTCACCCCAGGGGGGAGGAAACACCATATATTTT.

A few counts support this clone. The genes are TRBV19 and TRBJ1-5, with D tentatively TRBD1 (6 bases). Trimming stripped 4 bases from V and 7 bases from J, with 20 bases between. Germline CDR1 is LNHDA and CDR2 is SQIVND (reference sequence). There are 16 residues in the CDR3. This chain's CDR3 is CASSTSSIQGRQPQHF. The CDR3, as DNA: TGTGCCAGTAGTACCTCATCTATACAGGGACGGCAGCCCCAGCATTTT.

CDR3 protein: CASSIGLAGTQETQYF. The CDR3 DNA is TGTGCCAGTAGTATTGGACTAGCGGGGACCCAAGAGACCCAGTACTTC. The chain couples TRBV19 to TRBJ2-5; 12 bases map to TRBD2. The V gene end was trimmed by 3 bases and the J gene end by 1 base; junction bases not matched to a gene: 3. The germline V gene encodes CDR1 LNHDA and CDR2 SQIVND (reference sequence). This CDR3 has 16 residues.